These 31 T cell receptor beta chains came from one sample sequenced in a study of shared clonotypes between healthy human individuals. Libraries were prepared by immunoSEQ multiplex PCR; TCRdb keeps only in-frame clonotypes and omits some of them. In the table there are about 120,000 clones, more than 65% of which are singletons. Sequenced sample: memory CD8+ T cells sorted from blood. Stated subset: CD45RO+ cells pooled with CCR7-negative TemRA cells. Receptor source: a woman in her 30s in good health.

The chain combines TRBV4-1 with TRBJ2-7; TRBD2 matches 10 bases. The CDR3 is 17 residues long. The trim removed 0 bases at V and 6 bases at J, leaving 11 bases unmatched. Germline CDR1 MGHRA, CDR2 YSYEKL. CDR3 sequence: CASSQEESSGSGFEQYF. The CDR3 nucleotides read TGCGCCAGCAGCCAAGAGGAGTCTAGCGGGAGCGGATTCGAGCAGTACTTC.

The chain employs TRBV25-1 and TRBJ2-1; no reliable D call. Germline-derived CDR1 and CDR2 are MGHDK and SYGVNS. The ends were cut back, 1 base at V and 0 bases at J, with 10 bases in the middle. The CDR3 contains 16 residues. CDR3 DNA: TGTGCCAGCAGTGAATTGGGCGAGAGCTCCTACAATGAGCAGTTCTTC. Translated, it gives CASSELGESSYNEQFF.

CDR3 DNA: TGCAGCGTTGGAAGTGGGGAATGGGGAGAGCAGTTCTTC. Protein sequence: CSVGSGEWGEQFF. The chain is built from TRBV29-1 and TRBJ2-1; D not resolved. The CDR3 totals 13 residues. From germline, CDR1 is SQVTM and CDR2 ANQGSEA. V was pared by 4 bases and J by 10 bases, with 17 bases between.

The chain has TRBV7-8 and TRBJ1-1; D not certain. Germline V gene data show CDR1 as SGHVS and CDR2 as FQNEAQ. The CDR3 is 15 amino acids. The V end was cut by 4 bases, the J end by 1 base, with 13 bases between. Here the CDR3 reads CASSSSGSPNTEAFF. DNA for the CDR3: TGTGCCAGCAGCTCTTCTGGGAGTCCGAACACTGAAGCTTTCTTT.

This clone was recorded only once. The rearrangement joins TRBV11-2 to TRBJ2-1; TRBD2 agrees at 9 bases. Germline CDR1 is SGHAT and CDR2 is FQNNGV. J was trimmed by 8 bases and V by 2 bases; bases with no gene match: 4. The CDR3 has 14 residues. The CDR3 loop reads CASSLRGRAHEQFF. CDR3 in DNA: TGTGCCAGCAGCTTACGCGGGAGGGCCCATGAGCAGTTCTTC.

The J gene is TRBJ2-7, the V gene TRBV2; 10 nucleotides line up with TRBD2. Losses at the gene ends were 5 bases for V and 4 bases for J; bases not matched to a gene: 5. The CDR3 has 14 residues. CDR1 and CDR2 from the germline V gene are SNHLY and FYNNEI. The CDR3 nucleotides are TGTGCCAGCAGTCCCCGGACTAGCGGATACGAGCAGTACTTC. Protein product: CASSPRTSGYEQYF.

The V gene is TRBV18, the J gene TRBJ1-1; D may be TRBD1 (6 bases). CDR3 length equals 16 residues. V dropped 1 base and J dropped 0 bases, with 12 bases sitting between them. In germline, CDR1 is KGHSH, CDR2 LQKENI. CDR3 amino acids: CASSPQGGLMNTEAFF. CDR3 DNA sequence: TGTGCCAGCTCACCACAGGGGGGGTTGATGAACACTGAAGCTTTCTTT.

The V and J genes are TRBV21-1 and TRBJ1-2. TRBV21-1 is an annotated pseudogene. CDR3 length: 14 amino acids. The CDR3 DNA follows: TGTGCCAGCAGCAATTACGAAAGGGGAGAAGGCTACACCTTC. Translated: CASSNYERGEGYTF.

This rearrangement joins TRBV28 to TRBJ1-1; D possibly corresponds to TRBD1 (6 bases). Per the germline V gene, CDR1 is MDHEN and CDR2 is SYDVKM. CDR3 length equals 15 residues. V was cut by 5 bases and J by 1 base, with 14 bases left in between. The CDR3 spells CASSQFWGQNTEAFF. The CDR3 coding sequence is TGTGCCAGCAGTCAATTTTGGGGGCAGAACACTGAAGCTTTCTTT.

This clone has at least ten counts. The chain's CDR3 is CASSQVLPTDTQYF. As DNA, the CDR3 is TGTGCCAGCAGCCAAGTCTTGCCCACAGATACGCAGTATTTT. This sequence joins TRBV14 and TRBJ2-3; D is unresolved. Germline CDR1 reads SGHDN; CDR2 reads FVKESK. Trimming stripped 1 base from V and 2 bases from J, with 7 bases between. There are 14 residues in the CDR3.

V usage is TRBV27 and J usage is TRBJ1-1; D might be TRBD1 (6 bases). The germline V gene has CDR1 MNHEY and CDR2 SMNVEV (reference sequence). The length of the CDR3 is 15 residues. V lost 6 bases to trimming and J lost 0 bases, with 14 bases between them. The CDR3 is CASRGATPMNTEAFF. The DNA of the CDR3 is TGTGCCAGCAGGGGGGCAACTCCTATGAACACTGAAGCTTTCTTT.

V usage is TRBV5-1 and J usage is TRBJ2-2, with 7 bases fitting TRBD2. The CDR3 is made up of 13 amino acids. Germline loops: CDR1 SGHRS, CDR2 YFSETQ. J gave up 6 bases and V 4 bases, and 3 bases lay outside the gene matches. CDR3 region: CASSGREAGELFF. As DNA, the CDR3 is TGCGCCAGCAGCGGCCGGGAGGCCGGGGAGCTGTTTTTT.

This clone came up once. V is TRBV28 and J is TRBJ2-5; D is possibly TRBD2 (6 bases). This CDR3 is 15 amino acids long. CDR1 and CDR2 (germline): MDHEN, SYDVKM. The V and J ends lost 6 bases and 0 bases respectively, with 14 bases between them. Here the CDR3 reads CASRGRRGNQETQYF. The CDR3 nucleotides read TGTGCCAGCAGGGGTCGACGGGGGAACCAAGAGACCCAGTACTTC.

The chain has TRBV5-5 and TRBJ2-5; no clear D gene. This CDR3 has 13 residues. The germline CDR1 and CDR2 sequences are SGHKS and YYEKEE (reference sequence). Trimming took 2 bases from V and 3 from J, leaving 8 bases between them. CDR3 in DNA: TGTGCCAGCAGCTTTTACGGAAAAGAGACCCAGTACTTC. As protein: CASSFYGKETQYF.

The J gene is TRBJ2-1, the V gene TRBV7-9; 7 bases are a match to TRBD1. The CDR3 has 12 amino acids. Trimming removed 5 bases from V and 6 bases from J; junction bases left unmatched: 1. Germline CDR1 and CDR2: SEHNR and FQNEAQ (reference sequence). The CDR3 nucleotides are TGTGCCAGCAGCACAGGGGTCAATGAGCAGTTCTTC. Amino acids: CASSTGVNEQFF.

V and J are TRBV7-2 and TRBJ2-5, with D unclear. The germline gives CDR1 SGHTA, CDR2 FQGNSA. The CDR3 has 12 amino acids. V lost 2 bases, J lost 7 bases, and 8 bases lay in between. CDR3 coding DNA: TGTGCCAGCAGCTTAACCCCGGGGACCCAGTACTTC. It is translated as CASSLTPGTQYF. Combining the CDR3 with reference TRBV7-2 and TRBJ2-5 gives the whole variable domain GAGVSQSPSNKVTEKGKDVELRCDPISGHTALYWYRQSLGQGLEFLIYFQGNSAPDKSGLPSDRFSAERTGGSVSTLTIQRTQQEDSAVYLCASSLTPGTQYFGPGTRLLVL.

This clone was counted only a few times. The V gene is TRBV14, the J gene TRBJ2-1; D possibly corresponds to TRBD2 (6 bases). This CDR3 comprises 13 residues. Looked up from germline, CDR1 is SGHDN and CDR2 is FVKESK. V lost 4 bases to trimming and J lost 10 bases, with 14 bases between them. For the CDR3, the DNA is TGTGCCAGCAGCCGGACTACCTTCGGGGAGCAGTTCTTC. It codes for CASSRTTFGEQFF.

CDR3 DNA: TGCGCCTCCCACGCGGGACCCCATCAGCCCCAGCATTTT. The encoded protein is CASHAGPHQPQHF. The rearrangement uses TRBV23-1 and TRBJ1-5; a possible D gene is TRBD1 (5 bases). TRBV23-1 is marked as an open reading frame, function uncertain. Between the trimmed V and J ends, which lost 11 bases and 5 bases, there was a span of 16 bases. The CDR3 has 13 amino acids.

The chain uses TRBV30 and TRBJ2-5; no clear D gene. The DNA matches TRBJ2-7 better at its end, which makes the J call doubtful. The CDR3 has 12 residues. Germline V gene data show CDR1 as GTSNPN and CDR2 as SVGIG (reference sequence). The chain's CDR3 is CAWSVQPYEQYF. The CDR3 DNA is TGTGCCTGGAGTGTTCAGCCCTACGAGCAGTACTTC.

There are a few counts of this clone. The chain joins TRBV27 to TRBJ1-1; a weak D match, TRBD1 (5 bases). V lost 6 bases, J lost 1 base, and 12 bases lay in between. CDR3 size: 14 residues. Germline V lookup: CDR1 MNHEY, CDR2 SMNVEV (reference sequence). CDR3 bases: TGTGCCAGCAGCGCCTCGACAGAGAACACTGAAGCTTTCTTT. This sequence encodes CASSASTENTEAFF.

This chain connects TRBV4-2 to TRBJ2-4; a possible D gene is TRBD1 (6 bases). Germline-derived CDR1 and CDR2 are LGHNA and YNFKEQ. Deletions cut 0 bases from V and 6 bases from J, with 9 bases between. The CDR3 spans 14 residues. CDR3 coding DNA: TGTGCCAGCAGCCAAGAGGACAGACTAAACATTCAGTACTTC. Translation: CASSQEDRLNIQYF.

The V and J genes are TRBV28 and TRBJ2-5, with D hard to call. CDR3 size: 11 residues. V was shortened by 6 bases and J by 4 bases, with 6 bases between the two germline ends. Germline assignment: CDR1 MDHEN and CDR2 SYDVKM. CDR3 sequence: CASSPLETQYF. The CDR3 coding sequence is TGTGCCAGCAGCCCCTTAGAGACCCAGTACTTC.

This chain's CDR3 is CASNLGQMGDIQYF. The DNA for the CDR3 is TGTGCCAGCAACTTGGGACAAATGGGGGACATTCAGTACTTC. The chain joins TRBV28 to TRBJ2-4; D may be TRBD1 (6 bases). The V end lost 7 bases, the J end lost 8 bases, and 18 bases lay between the germline ends. The CDR3 has 14 residues. The germline CDR1 and CDR2 sequences are MDHEN and SYDVKM.

The chain recombines TRBV5-4 with TRBJ2-3; TRBD1 or TRBD2 may be the D gene (5 bases each). V was cut by 0 bases and J by 5 bases, with 16 bases left in between. Germline V gene sequence: CDR1 SGHNT, CDR2 YYREEE (reference sequence). The CDR3 totals 16 residues. The CDR3 DNA reads as TGTGCCAGCAGCTTGGGGGGGATGGGGCGTGTAGATACGCAGTATTTT. Amino acid sequence: CASSLGGMGRVDTQYF. Filled out from reference TRBV5-4 and TRBJ2-3, the complete variable domain reads ETGVTQSPTHLIKTRGQQVTLRCSSQSGHNTVSWYQQALGQGPQFIFQYYREEENGRGNFPPRFSGLQFPNYSSELNVNALELDDSALYLCASSLGGMGRVDTQYFGPGTRLTVL.

The V and J genes are TRBV5-1 and TRBJ1-4, with a tentative D call TRBD1 (5 bases). CDR3 length equals 14 residues. Trimming removed 0 bases from V and 4 bases from J, with 7 bases in between. Germline V lookup: CDR1 SGHRS, CDR2 YFSETQ. This CDR3 reads CASSLGDDNEKLFF. CDR3 DNA sequence: TGCGCCAGCAGCTTGGGGGACGATAATGAAAAACTGTTTTTT. Full variable domain (missing parts from reference TRBV5-1 and TRBJ1-4): KAGVTQTPRYLIKTRGQQVTLSCSPISGHRSVSWYQQTPGQGLQFLFEYFSETQRNKGNFPGRFSGRQFSNSRSEMNVSTLELGDSALYLCASSLGDDNEKLFFGSGTQLSVL.

V is TRBV28 and J is TRBJ1-1; TRBD1 matches at 7 bases. Germline trimming cut 6 bases from V and 1 base from J; bases unmatched to any gene: 5. CDR1 MDHEN and CDR2 SYDVKM come from the germline V gene. The CDR3 has 14 residues. The CDR3 region is CASSKRQGNTEAFF. CDR3 nucleotide sequence: TGTGCCAGCAGCAAGAGACAGGGGAACACTGAAGCTTTCTTT.

This chain connects TRBV19 to TRBJ1-1, with a possible D match to TRBD1 (6 bases). The CDR3 has 14 residues. Germline values: CDR1 LNHDA, CDR2 SQIVND (reference sequence). V lost 6 bases and J 2 bases, leaving 13 bases between the germline ends. The DNA for the CDR3 is TGTGCCAGTAGCCCAACAGGGAGTAACACTGAAGCTTTCTTT. Translated: CASSPTGSNTEAFF.

The CDR3 sequence is CASSPRGLAGVTLDTQYF. CDR3 nucleotide sequence: TGTGCCAGCAGCCCCCGGGGACTAGCGGGAGTCACTTTGGATACGCAGTATTTT. This chain joins TRBV7-3 and TRBJ2-3, with TRBD2 matching 14 bases. With 5 bases clipped from V and 6 bases from J, the junction kept 13 bases outside the gene matches. From germline, CDR1 is SGHTA and CDR2 FQGTGA. The CDR3 runs to 18 residues.

The chain recombines TRBV11-3 with TRBJ2-1; 11 bases align to TRBD2. V gave up 0 bases and J gave up 3 bases; unmatched junction bases: 1. The CDR3 loop spans 16 amino acids. Per the germline V gene, CDR1 is SGHNT and CDR2 is YENEEA. CDR3 in DNA: TGTGCCAGCAGCTTAGACGGGACTAGCGGCTACAATGAGCAGTTCTTC. This codes for CASSLDGTSGYNEQFF.

This chain connects TRBV4-1 to TRBJ1-2; 9 bases agree with TRBD1. Germline CDR1 reads MGHRA; CDR2 reads YSYEKL. The CDR3 runs to 16 residues. The V segment lost 1 base and the J segment 6 bases; nucleotides outside the gene matches: 9. The CDR3 spells CASSQVLTGTGNGYTF. CDR3 in DNA: TGCGCCAGCAGCCAAGTCCTGACCGGGACAGGGAATGGCTACACCTTC.

This chain joins TRBV10-2 and TRBJ1-2, with 7 bases fitting TRBD1. CDR1 is WSHSY, CDR2 SAAADI, per germline. After removal of 8 bases from V and 4 bases from J, the junction contained 7 bases not matched to a gene. The CDR3 totals 13 residues. The CDR3 DNA reads TGCGCCAGCGCGGAGGGGGCTGTCTATGGCTACACCTTC. Translation gives CASAEGAVYGYTF.